This T cell receptor beta chain was profiled in a study of Graves' ophthalmopathy and Graves' hyperthyroidism. Germline V lookup: CDR1 MDHEN, CDR2 SYDVKM. This CDR3 spans 12 amino acids. V lost 6 bases to trimming and J lost 14 bases, with 19 bases between them. Study-wide findings and caveats: Ophthalmopathy and stable hyperthyroidism were discriminated by a 13-signature model, with approximately 89% sensitivity and about 76% specificity. The model reached 70.59% sensitivity and 72.22% specificity for predicting ophthalmopathy progression.

The TCR beta CDR3 regions underwent amplification from RNA transcripts. RT-PCR was first run with HTBI primers, then multiplex PCR in a second round. TCRdb reprocessed the multiplex PCR reads with MiXCR, giving one entry per CDR3 protein. The repertoire holds just over 400,000 distinct CDR3 sequences, with around 20% as singletons. Comment on this clonotype: What it recognizes is unknown.

The source is a young woman with stable Graves' hyperthyroidism. The chain carries TRBV28 and TRBJ1-2, with unresolved D. Material: peripheral blood. The CDR3 DNA is TGTGCCAGCAGATCCTCTCTTTTGCCTCTGACCTTC. It specifies CASRSSLLPLTF.